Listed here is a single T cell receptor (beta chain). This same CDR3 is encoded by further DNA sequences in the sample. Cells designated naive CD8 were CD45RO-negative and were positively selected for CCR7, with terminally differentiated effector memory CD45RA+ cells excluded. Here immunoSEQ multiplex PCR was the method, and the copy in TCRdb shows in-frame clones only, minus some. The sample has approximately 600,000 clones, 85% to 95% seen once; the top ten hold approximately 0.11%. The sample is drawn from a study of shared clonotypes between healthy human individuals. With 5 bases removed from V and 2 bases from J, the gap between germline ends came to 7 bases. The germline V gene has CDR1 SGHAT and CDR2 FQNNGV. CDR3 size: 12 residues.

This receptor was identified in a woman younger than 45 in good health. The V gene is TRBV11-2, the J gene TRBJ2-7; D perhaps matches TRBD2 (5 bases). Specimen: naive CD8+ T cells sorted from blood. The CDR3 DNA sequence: TGTGCCAGCAGCCCCGGGACCTACGAGCAGTACTTC. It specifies CASSPGTYEQYF.